Shown below are 26 T cell receptor beta chains from a single sample sequenced in a study of shared clonotypes between healthy human individuals. Sequencing was performed with immunoSEQ multiplex PCR; in TCRdb, only in-frame clones are kept and a portion is missing. The sample contains approximately 2.1 million clones, 85% to 95% of which appear only once. What was sequenced was naive CD4+ T cells from PBMCs. Subset in this sample: CD45RA+ positively selected. Every receptor here comes from a man aged 18 to 35 in good health. Some clones in this sample may be carry-over from other donors' samples.

The chain couples TRBV19 to TRBJ1-5, with TRBD1 identical over 7 bases. The J segment lost 3 bases and the V segment lost 8 bases, leaving 10 bases of the junction unmatched. The CDR3 length is 15 residues. Germline V gives CDR1 LNHDA, CDR2 SQIVND (reference sequence). CDR3 DNA: TGTGCCAGTGGACAGACGGGACAGTACAATCAGCCCCAGCATTTT. Translation gives CASGQTGQYNQPQHF.

This chain joins TRBV30 and TRBJ1-3; TRBD1 aligns across 9 bases. J gave up 2 bases and V 3 bases, and 5 bases lay outside the gene matches. This CDR3 is 15 amino acids long. Germline assignment: CDR1 GTSNPN and CDR2 SVGIG (reference sequence). CDR3 in amino acids: CAWRGTGGTGNTIYF. The DNA for the CDR3 is TGTGCCTGGAGGGGTACAGGGGGCACTGGAAACACCATATATTTT.

The genes are TRBV30 and TRBJ1-2; tentative D call: TRBD1 (5 bases). The CDR3 runs 15 residues. Germline V gives CDR1 GTSNPN, CDR2 SVGIG (reference sequence). V was clipped by 2 bases and J by 3 bases, with 16 bases between them. CDR3 DNA sequence: TGTGCCTGGAGTAAGTGGGACCCCAGGGACTATGGCTACACCTTC. Encoded protein: CAWSKWDPRDYGYTF.

The genes are TRBV7-2 and TRBJ2-6; maybe TRBD2 (5 bases). The CDR3 loop spans 16 amino acids. V lost 5 bases, J lost 0 bases, and 11 bases lay in between. Germline CDR1 is SGHTA and CDR2 is FQGNSA. The CDR3 nucleotides are TGTGCCAGCAGCCGGACTGGAAGCTCTGGGGCCAACGTCCTGACTTTC. This encodes CASSRTGSSGANVLTF.

The CDR3 DNA follows: TGTGCCAGCCGGGCAGAGGGGGAGACCCAGTACTTC. It translates to CASRAEGETQYF. The chain uses TRBV2 and TRBJ2-5, with D perhaps assigned TRBD1 or TRBD2 (5 bases each). Germline loops: CDR1 SNHLY, CDR2 FYNNEI. Trimming left V 8 bases short and J 5 bases short, with 12 bases between. CDR3 size: 12 residues.

The sample holds one count of this clone. V usage is TRBV11-3 and J usage is TRBJ2-4, with TRBD2 as a possible D gene (7 bases). The V end lost 2 bases, the J end lost 9 bases, and 20 bases lay between the germline ends. The CDR3 extends over 16 amino acids. In germline, CDR1 is SGHNT, CDR2 YENEEA. In DNA form, the CDR3 reads TGTGCCAGCAGCTTAAAAAGTCCTAGCGGAGGGGGCATTCAGTACTTC. This translates into CASSLKSPSGGGIQYF.

This chain uses TRBV28 with TRBJ2-1; 13 bases are shared with TRBD2. Per germline, CDR1 MDHEN and CDR2 SYDVKM. With V trimmed by 5 bases and J by 4 bases, 14 bases remained unmatched. The CDR3 extends over 19 amino acids. For the CDR3, the DNA is TGTGCCAGCAGTCCACTCACGACTAGCGGGAGGCAGTCGTACAATGAGCAGTTCTTC. Translation gives CASSPLTTSGRQSYNEQFF.

A note on this clone: The sample contains more than one DNA sequence encoding this CDR3. This chain connects TRBV28 to TRBJ2-7; 12 nucleotides agree with TRBD2. Germline trimming cut 2 bases from V and 0 bases from J; bases unmatched to any gene: 5. The CDR3 is 17 amino acids. Germline CDR1 is MDHEN and CDR2 is SYDVKM. CDR3 nucleotide sequence: TGTGCCAGCAGTTTACCCGGACTAGCGGGGCGCTCCTACGAGCAGTACTTC. It specifies CASSLPGLAGRSYEQYF.

V and J are TRBV18 and TRBJ1-1, with 9 nucleotides matching TRBD1. The CDR3 covers 18 residues. The junction had 14 bases not matched to a gene; V was cut back by 6 bases and J by 0 bases. The germline V gene has CDR1 KGHSH and CDR2 LQKENI. The CDR3 DNA follows: TGTGCCAGCTCCCCCGCGGGACAGGGTTATTCTATGAACACTGAAGCTTTCTTT. Its translation is CASSPAGQGYSMNTEAFF.

This chain joins TRBV20-1 and TRBJ2-4; either TRBD1 or TRBD2 may fit D (5 bases each). The CDR3 length is 11 residues. CDR1 is DFQATT, CDR2 SNEGSKA, per germline (reference sequence). V lost 5 bases and J lost 7, with 9 bases in between. DNA for the CDR3: TGCAGTGCTGGGACCGGTAACATTCAGTACTTC. It yields the protein CSAGTGNIQYF.

This rearrangement joins TRBV10-3 to TRBJ1-3; D is ambiguous. V was clipped by 3 bases and J by 3 bases, with 3 bases between them. Germline values: CDR1 ENHRY, CDR2 SYGVKD. The CDR3 is made up of 12 amino acids. DNA for the CDR3: TGTGCCATCAGTGAAGATGGAAACACCATATATTTT. This encodes CAISEDGNTIYF.

The chain uses TRBV9 and TRBJ1-2, with a tentative D call TRBD1 (5 bases). CDR1 and CDR2 from the germline V gene are SGDLS and YYNGEE. The CDR3 has 18 residues. Trimming pared 3 bases from V and 3 bases from J, leaving 24 bases between. The CDR3 nucleotides are TGTGCCAGCAGCGAGGGAGGGGCAGGGACCCACGGGGACTATGGCTACACCTTC. Protein sequence: CASSEGGAGTHGDYGYTF.

The rearrangement joins TRBV7-8 to TRBJ2-1; perhaps TRBD2 as D (5 bases). CDR3 length: 20 amino acids. V lost 5 bases, J lost 0 bases, and 26 bases lay in between. Germline assignment: CDR1 SGHVS and CDR2 FQNEAQ. For the CDR3, the DNA is TGTGCCAGCAGCCTCAGCGGAGGTCGTGGCGGGCTCAGCTCCTACAATGAGCAGTTCTTC. Its protein is CASSLSGGRGGLSSYNEQFF.

This chain uses TRBV5-1 with TRBJ2-1; weak D call: TRBD2 (6 bases). This CDR3 comprises 12 residues. In germline, CDR1 is SGHRS, CDR2 YFSETQ. Trimming took 5 bases from V and 6 from J, leaving 9 bases between them. CDR3 bases: TGCGCCAGCAGGCAGGGAGGCAATGAGCAGTTCTTC. It codes for CASRQGGNEQFF.

J is TRBJ1-1 and V is TRBV7-9; possible D gene TRBD1, 6 bases. Germline CDR1 SEHNR, CDR2 FQNEAQ (reference sequence). Trimming removed 5 bases from V and 0 bases from J, with 16 bases in between. The CDR3 runs to 16 residues. CDR3 sequence: CASSPGAGSMNTEAFF. The CDR3 DNA reads as TGTGCCAGCAGCCCGGGGGCAGGGAGCATGAACACTGAAGCTTTCTTT.

Of note for this clone: The identical CDR3 is also encoded by other nucleotide sequences in the sample. The V and J genes are TRBV15 and TRBJ1-1, with D hard to call. Trimming cost V 1 base and J 0 bases, with 6 bases left between them. This CDR3 has 14 amino acids. Germline V gives CDR1 LNHNV, CDR2 YYDKDF (reference sequence). CDR3 DNA: TGTGCCACCAGCAGAGGCAGTTTGAACACTGAAGCTTTCTTT. Protein sequence: CATSRGSLNTEAFF.

The rearrangement links TRBV11-3 to TRBJ2-1, with unresolved D. V was cut by 2 bases and J by 0 bases, with 2 bases left in between. Germline V gene data show CDR1 as SGHNT and CDR2 as YENEEA. CDR3 length: 13 residues. The CDR3 protein is CASSLFSYNEQFF. CDR3 nucleotide sequence: TGTGCCAGCAGCTTATTCTCCTACAATGAGCAGTTCTTC.

The CDR3 nucleotides read TGTGCCAGCTCACCAACAGGGACTAGCGGGTTTCAGCAGTACTTC. Amino acid sequence: CASSPTGTSGFQQYF. The chain employs TRBV18 and TRBJ2-7; 12 bases are a match to TRBD2. Germline V gene data show CDR1 as KGHSH and CDR2 as LQKENI. The CDR3 is made up of 15 amino acids. The V gene end was trimmed by 2 bases and the J gene end by 8 bases; junction bases not matched to a gene: 7.

A note on this clone: This sample also contains other DNA sequences that code for the same CDR3. This rearrangement joins TRBV28 to TRBJ1-2; possibly TRBD1 for D (5 bases). V was pared by 3 bases and J by 5 bases, with 13 bases between. Germline V gives CDR1 MDHEN, CDR2 SYDVKM. This CDR3 comprises 14 residues. In nucleotides, the CDR3 is TGTGCCAGCAGTTTGGGGCAGGGAAGGTATGGCTACACCTTC. Translated, it gives CASSLGQGRYGYTF.

The rearrangement uses TRBV5-6 and TRBJ1-1; D gene unclear. Trimming stripped 1 base from V and 1 base from J, with 8 bases between. Germline loops: CDR1 SGHDT, CDR2 YYEEEE. The CDR3 is 14 residues long. The CDR3 protein is CASSLSRGNTEAFF. The CDR3 coding sequence is TGTGCCAGCAGCTTGTCTCGGGGGAACACTGAAGCTTTCTTT.

This sequence joins TRBV5-1 and TRBJ1-2; 9 bases align to TRBD1. This CDR3 comprises 14 residues. J gave up 8 bases and V 7 bases, and 12 bases lay outside the gene matches. Germline CDR1 and CDR2: SGHRS and YFSETQ. This chain's CDR3 is CASGYTGGEQGYTF. DNA of the CDR3: TGCGCCAGCGGTTATACAGGGGGCGAACAAGGCTACACCTTC. Together with reference TRBV5-1 and TRBJ1-2, the CDR3 gives the full variable domain: KAGVTQTPRYLIKTRGQQVTLSCSPISGHRSVSWYQQTPGQGLQFLFEYFSETQRNKGNFPGRFSGRQFSNSRSEMNVSTLELGDSALYLCASGYTGGEQGYTFGSGTRLTVV.

This chain links TRBV6-5 with TRBJ1-2, with TRBD1 matching 9 bases. V lost 6 bases, J lost 5 bases, and 7 bases stayed unmatched. CDR1 and CDR2 from the germline V gene are MNHEY and SVGAGI. This CDR3 contains 14 residues. The CDR3 DNA reads as TGTGCCAGCAGCCCCGGGACAGGGACGTATGGCTACACCTTC. Its protein is CASSPGTGTYGYTF.

CDR3 DNA: TGCGCCAGCAGCTGGGGTAATAAGGCGGGCCGAAGCTCCTACAATGAGCAGTTCTTC. It specifies CASSWGNKAGRSSYNEQFF. The J gene is TRBJ2-1, the V gene TRBV5-1; possibly TRBD2 for D (5 bases). CDR1 and CDR2 (germline): SGHRS, YFSETQ. CDR3 size: 19 residues. Trimming left V 3 bases short and J 0 bases short, with 22 bases between.

This clone was seen only a few times. The CDR3 DNA reads as TGTGCCAGCAGCTTAGCAGTTCGGAACACCCGCAACACTGAAGCTTTCTTT. Its protein product is CASSLAVRNTRNTEAFF. V and J are TRBV7-9 and TRBJ1-1; D is unclear. Looked up from germline, CDR1 is SEHNR and CDR2 is FQNEAQ (reference sequence). Between the trimmed V and J ends, which lost 0 bases and 2 bases, there was a span of 16 bases. This CDR3 is built from 17 residues.

This rearrangement joins TRBV9 to TRBJ2-2; a weak D match, TRBD1 (5 bases). The CDR3 is 15 amino acids. Trimming removed 3 bases from V and 5 bases from J, with 14 bases in between. Germline V CDR1 and CDR2: SGDLS, YYNGEE. CDR3 bases: TGTGCCAGCAGCGCTGGGTCAGGGTTTACCGGGGAGCTGTTTTTT. This codes for CASSAGSGFTGELFF.

The genes are TRBV7-2 and TRBJ1-4, with a tentative D call TRBD1 (5 bases). CDR1 is SGHTA, CDR2 FQGNSA, per germline. This CDR3 is built from 14 residues. The V and J ends lost 3 bases and 3 bases respectively, with 8 bases between them. CDR3 in amino acids: CASSLRGSNEKLFF. CDR3 nucleotide sequence: TGTGCCAGCAGCTTGAGGGGATCTAATGAAAAACTGTTTTTT.